This entry is about one T cell receptor (beta chain). Its antigen remains unknown. Each sample contributed roughly 9.3 x 10^4 TCR templates to the assay. Clones were sequenced by immunoSEQ multiplex PCR, and TCRdb holds only the in-frame ones, with some missing. The table has around 100,000 clones, about 90% seen once; the top ten hold 12%. The sample originates from a study of siplizumab effects on memory and regulatory T cells. General study findings and limits: Where siplizumab was present, mappable alloreactive CD4+ clones averaged approximately 73% Treg-derived, compared with about 25% in controls. About 80-96% of proliferating CD4+ or CD8+ clones had no assignable naive or memory phenotype.

Trimming cost V 0 bases and J 0 bases; bases outside gene matches: 2. This CDR3 has 16 residues. Germline V gene sequence: CDR1 SGHNT, CDR2 YYREEE (reference sequence). The chain has TRBV5-4 and TRBJ1-3; TRBD1 matches 8 bases. Sequences were obtained from non-Treg CD4+ T cells sorted from blood. The receptor's source is a human donor in good health. The CDR3 nucleotides are TGTGCCAGCAGCTTGGGACAGGGGCTCTCTGGAAACACCATATATTTT. It codes for CASSLGQGLSGNTIYF.